Shown below are 27 T cell receptor beta chains from a single sample sequenced in a study of vaccination effects on CD4 cells after COVID-19. These TCRs' antigens remain unknown. Clones were sequenced by immunoSEQ multiplex PCR, and TCRdb holds only the in-frame ones, with some missing. The data contain tens of thousands of clones, roughly 76% of them singletons. Expansion with viral peptide pools was applied to antigen-specific CD4+ T cells by the ViraFEST assay prior to sequencing. On day 10 of culture, CD4+ T cells were separated out. Of the BNT162b2 and mRNA-1273 vaccines, participants received two doses of one or the other. The starting material was CD4+ T cells from PBMCs cultured with HCoV-OC43 spike peptides, obtained after COVID-19 vaccination. The subset was: HCoV-OC43 spike overlapping peptide pool stimulation. The receptors were sampled from a human donor who received a COVID-19 vaccine.

The V and J genes are TRBV6-1 and TRBJ1-1; D is ambiguous. The CDR3 is 16 amino acids. V dropped 2 bases and J dropped 2 bases, with 15 bases sitting between them. Germline V gives CDR1 MNHNS, CDR2 SASEGT. CDR3 protein: CASSEPTSGYNTEAFF. DNA for the CDR3: TGTGCCAGCAGTGAACCGACCTCCGGGTACAACACTGAAGCTTTCTTT.

J is TRBJ2-3 and V is TRBV27, with D perhaps TRBD1 (6 bases). Germline V gene sequence: CDR1 MNHEY, CDR2 SMNVEV (reference sequence). The CDR3 covers 13 residues. Trimming took off 6 bases at V and 1 base at J, with 8 bases between the two ends. The CDR3 sequence: CASRPGGTDTQYF. The CDR3 nucleotides are TGTGCCAGCAGACCAGGGGGCACAGATACGCAGTATTTT.

The chain couples TRBV10-1 to TRBJ2-3; D not resolved. The germline V gene has CDR1 WNHNN and CDR2 SYGVQD (reference sequence). V was pared by 3 bases and J by 6 bases, with 7 bases between. The CDR3 is 12 amino acids. CDR3 sequence (DNA): TGCGCCAGCAGTGACCCACAGGATACGCAGTATTTT. This gives the protein CASSDPQDTQYF.

The genes are TRBV5-1 and TRBJ2-1, with 12 bases aligning to TRBD2. CDR1 SGHRS and CDR2 YFSETQ come from the germline V gene. The junction had 7 bases not matched to a gene; V was cut back by 1 base and J by 8 bases. The CDR3 totals 16 residues. This chain's CDR3 is CASSLLLAGGTDEQFF. In nucleotides, the CDR3 is TGCGCCAGCAGCTTGTTGCTAGCGGGGGGGACCGATGAGCAGTTCTTC.

The rearrangement joins TRBV7-9 to TRBJ1-4; 10 bases map to TRBD1. V was pared by 7 bases and J by 0 bases, with 5 bases of the junction left unmatched. The CDR3 sequence is 16 residues long. Germline-derived CDR1 and CDR2 are SEHNR and FQNEAQ (reference sequence). This CDR3 is CASTPGTGATNEKLFF. For the CDR3, the DNA is TGTGCCAGCACCCCCGGGACAGGGGCAACTAATGAAAAACTGTTTTTT. Looking up the rest from reference TRBV7-9 and TRBJ1-4 gives the full variable domain: DTGVSQNPRHKITKRGQNVTFRCDPISEHNRLYWYRQTLGQGPEFLTYFQNEAQLEKSRLLSDRFSAERPKGSFSTLEIQRTEQGDSAMYLCASTPGTGATNEKLFFGSGTQLSVL.

The chain employs TRBV11-1 and TRBJ1-3; D uncertain. V shed 1 base and J shed 0 bases, with 4 bases lying between them. The CDR3 loop spans 14 amino acids. Germline V gene data show CDR1 as SGHAT and CDR2 as FQDESV (reference sequence). Here the CDR3 reads CASSLGDSGNTIYF. The CDR3 DNA follows: TGTGCCAGCAGCTTAGGCGACTCTGGAAACACCATATATTTT.

The chain uses TRBV30 and TRBJ1-6; TRBD1 is a possible D gene (6 bases). The CDR3 is made up of 14 amino acids. Looked up from germline, CDR1 is GTSNPN and CDR2 is SVGIG (reference sequence). Between the trimmed V and J ends, which lost 4 bases and 3 bases, there was a span of 10 bases. CDR3 loop: CAWTRQVYNSPLHF. DNA of the CDR3: TGTGCCTGGACGCGACAGGTCTATAATTCACCCCTCCACTTT.

A word on this clone: In this CDR3 the conserved last residue, phenylalanine or tryptophan, is missing, so a read error is likely. No DNA is shown, since the ends of the CDR3 on it are uncertain; the CDR3 is the one TCRdb lists. CDR3 in amino acids: CATSSFRWE. V gene TRBV15 combines with J gene TRBJ1-4. The germline gives CDR1 LNHNV, CDR2 YYDKDF (reference sequence). The CDR3 is 9 residues long, counting both termini.

This sequence joins TRBV21-1 and TRBJ2-4; the table's D gene call, TRBD2, was not cross checked with the DNA. TRBV21-1 is recorded as a pseudogene. CDR3 size: 18 residues. In DNA form, the CDR3 reads TGTGCCAGCAGCAAGGGGCTAGCGGGGGCGCTAGCCAAAAACATTCAGTACTTC. Amino acid sequence: CASSKGLAGALAKNIQYF.

J is TRBJ2-3 and V is TRBV9; D remains ambiguous. Germline V gene sequence: CDR1 SGDLS, CDR2 YYNGEE. CDR3 length: 13 residues. V was shortened by 3 bases and J by 2 bases, with 7 bases between the two germline ends. In DNA, the CDR3 is TGTGCCAGCAGCGAGACGAACACAGATACGCAGTATTTT. Protein sequence: CASSETNTDTQYF.

J is TRBJ2-5 and V is TRBV30; D is ambiguous. The CDR3 covers 14 residues. In germline, CDR1 is GTSNPN, CDR2 SVGIG (reference sequence). V shed 3 bases and J shed 2 bases, with 13 bases lying between them. The DNA for the CDR3 is TGTGCCTGGAGCGTAGGACGGAGACAAGAGACCCAGTACTTC. As protein: CAWSVGRRQETQYF.

The chain combines TRBV5-1 with TRBJ2-3, with 8 bases fitting TRBD1. The V gene end was trimmed by 4 bases and the J gene end by 5 bases; junction bases not matched to a gene: 6. This CDR3 spans 14 amino acids. The V gene's germline CDR1 is SGHRS and CDR2 YFSETQ. Here the CDR3 reads CASSPDRGIDTQYF. The CDR3 DNA reads TGCGCCAGCAGCCCTGACAGGGGAATAGATACGCAGTATTTT.

This chain connects TRBV28 to TRBJ1-4, with D tentatively TRBD1 (6 bases). Germline CDR1 MDHEN, CDR2 SYDVKM. The V gene lost 6 bases and the J gene lost 7 bases, with 15 bases spanning the gap. The CDR3 runs to 14 residues. In nucleotides, the CDR3 is TGTGCCAGCAGCCAAAGGGGGTTCTTTGAAAAACTGTTTTTT. This gives the protein CASSQRGFFEKLFF.

The chain links TRBV9 to TRBJ1-2; weak D call: TRBD1 (6 bases). Germline V gene lookup returns CDR1 SGDLS and CDR2 YYNGEE. Trimming took off 1 base at V and 0 bases at J, with 13 bases between the two ends. The CDR3 totals 16 residues. This chain's CDR3 is CASSVLTGRANYGYTF. The CDR3 DNA is TGTGCCAGCAGCGTACTTACAGGGCGAGCTAACTATGGCTACACCTTC.

This clone is a singleton in its sample. J is TRBJ1-2 and V is TRBV6-2 or TRBV6-3; D gene ambiguous. Trimming stripped 2 bases from V and 8 bases from J, with 9 bases between. This CDR3 spans 12 amino acids. Germline lookup yields CDR1 MNHEY and CDR2 SVGEGT. The CDR3 bases are TGTGCCAGCAGTTACCTCCTGGGCGGCTACACCTTC. This encodes CASSYLLGGYTF.

This sequence joins TRBV7-2 and TRBJ1-4; 8 bases agree with TRBD1. Germline CDR1 reads SGHTA; CDR2 reads FQGNSA. This CDR3 region has 15 residues. Germline trimming cut 3 bases from V and 4 bases from J; bases unmatched to any gene: 4. This CDR3 is CASSFRGLNNEKLFF. The CDR3 bases are TGTGCCAGCAGCTTCAGGGGGCTAAATAATGAAAAACTGTTTTTT.

Here the CDR3 DNA reads TGTGCCACCAGTAGCGGGGGAACGCTTAATGAAAAACTGTTTTTT. Protein: CATSSGGTLNEKLFF. The rearrangement links TRBV24-1 to TRBJ1-4, with D maybe TRBD1 (5 bases). Germline V gene sequence: CDR1 KGHDR, CDR2 SFDVKD. CDR3 size: 15 residues. Trimming left V 6 bases short and J 4 bases short, with 14 bases between.

V is TRBV11-2 and J is TRBJ2-2, with D tentatively TRBD1 (6 bases). The CDR3 covers 15 residues. The V end was cut by 6 bases, the J end by 7 bases, with 18 bases between. CDR1 and CDR2 (germline): SGHAT, FQNNGV. Here the CDR3 reads CASRVGTPNHGELFF. The CDR3 DNA is TGTGCCAGCAGGGTAGGGACACCGAACCACGGGGAGCTGTTTTTT.

The rearrangement joins TRBV23-1 to TRBJ2-5; maybe TRBD1 (5 bases). TRBV23-1 is an ORF; its function is uncertain. This CDR3 has 15 residues. The ends were cut back, 4 bases at V and 2 bases at J, with 14 bases in the middle. The CDR3 coding sequence is TGCGCCAGCAGTCGTGGCAGGGAATCTCAAGAGACCCAGTACTTC. Translating it yields CASSRGRESQETQYF.

The gene calls are TRBV24-1 and TRBJ2-5; unclear D gene. CDR1 and CDR2 (germline): KGHDR, SFDVKD. The CDR3 totals 14 residues. The V gene lost 6 bases and the J gene lost 2 bases, with 12 bases spanning the gap. The CDR3 sequence: CATSSTVNQETQYF. The CDR3 DNA sequence: TGTGCCACCAGTTCGACGGTCAATCAAGAGACCCAGTACTTC.

V gene TRBV2 combines with J gene TRBJ1-5, with unresolved D. Germline V gives CDR1 SNHLY, CDR2 FYNNEI. CDR3 length: 12 residues. V lost 1 base to trimming and J lost 3 bases, with 1 base between them. CDR3 sequence (DNA): TGTGCCAGCAGTGAAGTCAATCAGCCCCAGCATTTT. This codes for CASSEVNQPQHF. The entire variable domain, with the rest obtained from reference TRBV2 and TRBJ1-5, is as follows: EPEVTQTPSHQVTQMGQEVILRCVPISNHLYFYWYRQILGQKVEFLVSFYNNEISEKSEIFDDQFSVERPDGSNFTLKIRSTKLEDSAMYFCASSEVNQPQHFGDGTRLSIL.

This sequence joins TRBV10-3 and TRBJ2-1; 8 positions agree with TRBD1. This CDR3 is 14 amino acids long. The germline CDR1 and CDR2 sequences are ENHRY and SYGVKD. Trimming cost V 2 bases and J 9 bases; bases outside gene matches: 6. For the CDR3, the DNA is TGTGCCATCAGTGAGCCCCAGGGGGCAGGTGAGCAGTTCTTC. Translated: CAISEPQGAGEQFF.

The genes are TRBV7-3 and TRBJ2-1, with 11 bases fitting TRBD2. Germline lookup yields CDR1 SGHTA and CDR2 FQGTGA. This CDR3 is built from 16 residues. Trimming removed 5 bases from V and 3 bases from J; junction bases left unmatched: 6. The CDR3 region is CASSELAGGYYNEQFF. For the CDR3, the DNA is TGTGCCAGCAGCGAGCTAGCGGGGGGATACTACAATGAGCAGTTCTTC.

The chain is built from TRBV6-5 and TRBJ1-5; D is ambiguous. The CDR3 has 15 amino acids. Germline V gene lookup returns CDR1 MNHEY and CDR2 SVGAGI. Trimming stripped 0 bases from V and 0 bases from J, with 6 bases between. The CDR3 reads CASSYSLYSNQPQHF. The CDR3, as DNA: TGTGCCAGCAGTTACTCGCTCTATAGCAATCAGCCCCAGCATTTT.

The chain has TRBV6-2 or TRBV6-3 and TRBJ2-2, with 8 bases aligning to TRBD2. Germline trimming cut 5 bases from V and 6 bases from J; bases unmatched to any gene: 8. This CDR3 contains 15 residues. Germline lookup yields CDR1 MNHEY and CDR2 SVGEGT. This chain's CDR3 is CASSPTRGGPGELFF. The CDR3 DNA sequence: TGTGCCAGCAGTCCAACTCGGGGGGGGCCCGGGGAGCTGTTTTTT.

This chain links TRBV29-1 with TRBJ1-5; 8 nucleotides agree with TRBD1. The ends lost 6 bases at V and 1 base at J; junction bases unmatched: 2. The CDR3 loop spans 13 amino acids. Germline lookup yields CDR1 SQVTM and CDR2 ANQGSEA. CDR3 sequence (DNA): TGCAGCGTGCAGGGGGCCAGCAATCAGCCCCAGCATTTT. Protein: CSVQGASNQPQHF.

The chain recombines TRBV6-5 with TRBJ2-2; D possibly matches TRBD1 or TRBD2 (5 bases each). V lost 5 bases and J lost 5, with 15 bases in between. CDR1 and CDR2 (germline): MNHEY, SVGAGI. The CDR3 has 15 amino acids. The CDR3 protein is CASSRGSPGTGELFF. The CDR3 DNA is TGTGCCAGCAGTCGGGGCAGTCCGGGGACCGGGGAGCTGTTTTTT.